This T cell receptor (beta chain) was captured in a study of cytomegalovirus exposure and HLA in healthy donors. Turning to this clone: Its antigen is currently unknown.

60 Vbeta and 13 Jbeta primers were used in PCR. Data came from immunoSEQ multiplex PCR; TCRdb stores just in-frame clones and leaves some out. The sample includes tens of thousands of clones, more than 60% of them seen just once. Broader study findings: Accounts indicate the classifier identified cytomegalovirus status with strong specificity and sensitivity.

The CDR3 is 14 residues long. Germline V lookup: CDR1 MNHNS, CDR2 SASEGT. V dropped 8 bases and J dropped 0; count of bases not matched to a gene: 6. The sequenced material came from PBMCs. The receptor's source is a man aged 40-49 years in good health and CMV-seronegative. J is TRBJ1-1 and V is TRBV6-1, with TRBD1 matching 7 bases. For the CDR3, the DNA is TGTGCCAGCCGGACAGGAACGTTGAACACTGAAGCTTTCTTT. This encodes CASRTGTLNTEAFF.